This T cell receptor (beta chain) is from a study of blood T cell repertoires in COVID-19. Study information: The origin of the acute and convalescent COVID-19 samples was the United States, Italy and Spain. PBMCs, B-cell-depleted T cells, or T cells were the source of the cDNA or gDNA that made up the material.

CDR1 and CDR2 from the germline V gene are SGDLS and YYNGEE. The CDR3 length is 16 residues. With 6 bases clipped from V and 8 bases from J, the junction kept 14 bases outside the gene matches. As processed by the authors: Reference gene primers were amplified, and this amplification served to estimate nucleated cell counts. Libraries were prepared by immunoSEQ multiplex PCR; TCRdb keeps only in-frame clonotypes and omits some of them. The D gene and trimming were derived from the DNA, and the V and J assignments and clone size from that table. This sample has approximately 260,000 clones, with 85% to 90% found just once.

Sequencing used peripheral blood. This receptor was identified in a woman aged 40 to 50 with acute or convalescent COVID-19. V and J are TRBV9 and TRBJ2-1, with 10 nucleotides matching TRBD1. CDR3 loop: CASTRGPRDRGHEQFF. The CDR3 nucleotides are TGTGCCAGCACCAGAGGACCCCGGGACAGGGGACATGAGCAGTTCTTC. The complete variable domain, with remaining parts taken from reference TRBV9 and TRBJ2-1, reads DSGVTQTPKHLITATGQRVTLRCSPRSGDLSVYWYQQSLDQGLQFLIQYYNGEERAKGNILERFSAQQFPDLHSELNLSSLELGDSALYFCASTRGPRDRGHEQFFGPGTRLTVL.